The entry below describes one T cell receptor (beta chain). This sample is drawn from a study of blood T cell repertoires in COVID-19. The V end lost 5 bases, the J end lost 6 bases, and 13 bases lay between the germline ends. The CDR3 is made up of 13 amino acids. Germline CDR1 is LNHDA and CDR2 is SQIVND (reference sequence). Method: immunoSEQ multiplex PCR; TCRdb's copy keeps in-frame clones and lacks some. The data contain about 410,000 clones, 86% of them singletons. The genes are TRBV19 and TRBJ1-1, with a possible D match to TRBD1 (5 bases). The sequenced sample consisted of peripheral blood. The source of this sequence is a woman in her thirties with active or convalescent COVID-19. CDR3 protein: CASSYLGVAEAFF. The CDR3 nucleotides read TGTGCCAGTAGTTACCTAGGGGTAGCTGAAGCTTTCTTT. Full variable domain (missing parts from reference TRBV19 and TRBJ1-1): DGGITQSPKYLFRKEGQNVTLSCEQNLNHDAMYWYRQDPGQGLRLIYYSQIVNDFQKGDIAEGYSVSREKKESFPLTVTSAQKNPTAFYLCASSYLGVAEAFFGQGTRLTVV.